Given below is one T cell receptor beta chain in context. The data belong to a study of somatic mutations in cytotoxic T cells in rheumatoid arthritis. With V trimmed by 6 bases and J by 4 bases, 9 bases remained unmatched. The CDR3 extends over 14 amino acids. Germline CDR1 is SNHLY and CDR2 is FYNNEI. Profiled with immunoSEQ multiplex PCR; TCRdb holds only in-frame clones, not every one. The sample has around 15,000 clones, roughly 70% seen once. The source of this sequence is an adult with rheumatoid arthritis. The chain links TRBV2 to TRBJ2-7, with TRBD1 matching over 7 bases. The sequencing sample was made of CD8+ T cells sorted from blood. Here the CDR3 reads CASRAWDRKYEQYF. CDR3 bases: TGTGCCAGCAGGGCTTGGGACAGAAAGTACGAGCAGTACTTC. The whole variable domain, remainder taken from reference TRBV2 and TRBJ2-7, is EPEVTQTPSHQVTQMGQEVILRCVPISNHLYFYWYRQILGQKVEFLVSFYNNEISEKSEIFDDQFSVERPDGSNFTLKIRSTKLEDSAMYFCASRAWDRKYEQYFGPGTRLTVT.